This TCR beta chain stems from a study of radiation and T cells in renal cell carcinoma. Across the whole study: Nephrectomy followed 15 Gy stereotactic body radiation by 4 weeks.

Sequencing was performed with immunoSEQ multiplex PCR; in TCRdb, only in-frame clones are kept and a portion is missing. The sample has roughly 130,000 clones; 88% are singletons. Germline loops: CDR1 SQVTM, CDR2 ANQGSEA. Trimming removed 5 bases from V and 5 bases from J; junction bases left unmatched: 8. CDR3 length: 15 amino acids. Documented time point: blood 2 weeks post-SBRT. As for treatment: 15 Gy SBRT to primary tumor, nephrectomy 4 weeks later. Serial blood draws occurred at baseline and 2 and 4 weeks post-SBRT. The clonotype was recovered from an older woman with renal cell carcinoma. The sample was blood, taken from a patient whose treatment included radiotherapy and nephrectomy. The chain uses TRBV29-1 and TRBJ2-2; 10 bases fit TRBD1. In DNA form, the CDR3 reads TGCAGCGTTTCCGGACAGGGGGAGGGGACCGGGGAGCTGTTTTTT. Its protein is CSVSGQGEGTGELFF.